This T cell receptor beta chain was recovered during a study of OX40 agonist ivuxolimab in advanced cancers. Germline V CDR1 and CDR2: MNHNS, SASEGT. V was pared by 4 bases and J by 0 bases, with 17 bases between. The CDR3 totals 17 residues. Clones were sequenced by immunoSEQ multiplex PCR, and TCRdb holds only the in-frame ones, with some missing. The data hold around 15,000 clones, with about 82% observed a single time. This TCR was recovered from an adult with an advanced solid tumor such as melanoma, head and neck, liver or kidney cancer. The gene calls are TRBV6-1 and TRBJ2-3; tentatively, D is TRBD2 (6 bases). The specimen was CD4+ or CD8+ T cells sorted from blood, collected in a trial of the OX40 agonist ivuxolimab. The CDR3 nucleotides read TGTGCCAGCAGTGTCCACGCGGGGACCTCTAGCACAGATACGCAGTATTTT. Translated: CASSVHAGTSSTDTQYF.